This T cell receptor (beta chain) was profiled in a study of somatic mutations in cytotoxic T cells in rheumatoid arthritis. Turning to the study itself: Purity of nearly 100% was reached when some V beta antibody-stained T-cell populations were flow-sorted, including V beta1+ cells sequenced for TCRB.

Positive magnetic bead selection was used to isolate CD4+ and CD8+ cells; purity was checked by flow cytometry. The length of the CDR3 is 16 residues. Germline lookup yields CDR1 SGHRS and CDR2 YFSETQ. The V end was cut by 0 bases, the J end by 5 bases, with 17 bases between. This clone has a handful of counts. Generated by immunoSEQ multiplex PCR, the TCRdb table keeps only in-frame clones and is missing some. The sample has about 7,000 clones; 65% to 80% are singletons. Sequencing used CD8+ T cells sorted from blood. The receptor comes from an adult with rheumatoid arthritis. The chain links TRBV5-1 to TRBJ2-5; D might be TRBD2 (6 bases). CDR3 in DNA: TGCGCCAGCAGCTTGGGGACTACCAGATCATTGGAGACCCAGTACTTC. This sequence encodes CASSLGTTRSLETQYF.